This T cell receptor beta chain was retrieved from a study of Graves' ophthalmopathy and Graves' hyperthyroidism. Amplifying from RNA transcripts, the study obtained TCR beta CDR3 regions. Investigators did first-round RT-PCR with HTBI primers, then second-round multiplex PCR. TCRdb itself ran the multiplex PCR reads through MiXCR, one entry per CDR3 protein. The sample holds around 1,000,000 distinct CDR3 sequences, around a third seen once. Trimming left V 0 bases short and J 3 bases short, with 18 bases between. The germline CDR1 and CDR2 sequences are SGHVS and FQNEAQ. This CDR3 has 17 amino acids. Patients newly diagnosed with hyperthyroidism, under 2 months' duration, were aged 18 to 65, the study reports. Diagnostic conclusions were grounded in clinical symptoms, serum thyroxine, TRAb, thyroid ultrasound and orbital computed tomography. Points on this clonotype: Its antigen remains unidentified.

Study-wide results and limits: It was with 65% to 71% sensitivity and approximately 72% specificity that the model predicted ophthalmopathy progression.

This receptor was obtained from an adult man with Graves' hyperthyroidism. The sequencing sample was made of peripheral blood or thyroid tissue (not recorded which). The chain has TRBV7-8 and TRBJ2-7, with a weak D call TRBD1 (6 bases). The CDR3 nucleotides are TGTGCCAGCAGCTTAGCGTCAGGGGCAGCGCCGAACTACGAGCAGTACTTC. It yields the protein CASSLASGAAPNYEQYF.